A selection of T cell receptor beta chains follows, all from one sample in a study of regulatory T cells in long-lasting Graves disease. One entry per CDR3 protein results from TCRdb running MiXCR on the multiplex PCR reads. Of some 490,000 distinct CDR3 sequences detected, 9.5% to 15% appear once; the ten largest clones hold almost 9%. This sample also belongs to another study, concerning T cells in Graves' hyperthyroidism and ophthalmopathy.

Sequences were derived from peripheral blood mononuclear cells (PBMCs), sampled at new diagnosis, from a patient treated with antithyroid drugs. These receptors all stem from a woman aged 25 to 39 with Graves disease. Both conserved end residues are part of each CDR3. Fields, in order: CDR3 DNA, CDR3 protein, clone size, J gene, V gene, D gene. The D gene is left open where the match is weak. A clone size is listed for some rows: how often the clone was seen (once, few, many), or a class if it is expanded.

DNA: TGTGCCAGCAGCGCGTGGGCTGGGACTAGCGGTACGAACACCGGGGAGCTGTTTTTT
CDR3: CASSAWAGTSGTNTGELFF
size: NA
J: TRBJ2-2
V: TRBV9
D: TRBD2

DNA: TGCAGTGCTACTTCCGGGACAGGGGACACTGAAGCTTTCTTT
CDR3: CSATSGTGDTEAFF
size: NA
J: TRBJ1-1
V: TRBV20-1
D: TRBD1

DNA: TGTGCCAGCAGCAAACCAGGGGTCCCGTTAGCTTTCTTT
CDR3: CASSKPGVPLAFF
size: NA
J: TRBJ1-1
V: TRBV7-9
D: NA

DNA: TGTGCCAGCAGCCGGGGCCTCGGGAGCTCCTACAATGAGCAGTTCTTC
CDR3: CASSRGLGSSYNEQFF
size: NA
J: TRBJ2-1
V: TRBV5-8
D: NA

DNA: TGTGCCAGCAGCCTCCTGACTAGCGGGAGTACAGATACGCAGTATTTT
CDR3: CASSLLTSGSTDTQYF
size: many
J: TRBJ2-3
V: TRBV11-2
D: TRBD2

DNA: TGTGCCAGCAGCTTAGGGACTTATCAGCCCCAGCATTTT
CDR3: CASSLGTYQPQHF
size: few
J: TRBJ1-5
V: TRBV7-2
D: NA

DNA: TGCGCCAGCAGCTCCTCTTCTAATTACGAGCAGTACTTC
CDR3: CASSSSSNYEQYF
size: few
J: TRBJ2-7
V: TRBV5-1
D: NA

DNA: TGTGCCAGTCACGACCCGGGACTAGCGGGAGGGGATACGCAGTATTTT
CDR3: CASHDPGLAGGDTQYF
size: many
J: TRBJ2-3
V: TRBV11-2
D: TRBD2

DNA: TGCAGTGTACATCGTAGCATTTCCTTCGGGGAGCAGTACTTC
CDR3: CSVHRSISFGEQYF
size: NA
J: TRBJ2-7
V: TRBV20-1
D: NA

DNA: TGCAGTGCTAGAGCTGGACAGCACCAAGAGACCCAGTACTTC
CDR3: CSARAGQHQETQYF
size: NA
J: TRBJ2-5
V: TRBV20-1
D: NA

DNA: TGTGCCAGCAGTCCCAGTCCCTCTGGAAACACCATATATTTT
CDR3: CASSPSPSGNTIYF
size: many
J: TRBJ1-3
V: TRBV2
D: NA

DNA: TGTGCCAGCAGTTACGCTAGCGGGAGAGCTGGGGAGCTGTTTTTT
CDR3: CASSYASGRAGELFF
size: few
J: TRBJ2-2
V: TRBV6-2/TRBV6-3
D: TRBD2

DNA: TGCGCCAGCGGGACAGTTATCAATCAGCCCCAGCATTTT
CDR3: CASGTVINQPQHF
size: NA
J: TRBJ1-5
V: TRBV10-2
D: TRBD1

DNA: TGTGCCAGTAGGTGGTACTCTGGAAACACCATATATTTT
CDR3: CASRWYSGNTIYF
size: NA
J: TRBJ1-3
V: TRBV19
D: NA

DNA: TGTGCCAGTAGTATGATGGACAGGGGCGGGTACGAGCAGTACTTC
CDR3: CASSMMDRGGYEQYF
size: NA
J: TRBJ2-7
V: TRBV19
D: TRBD1

DNA: TGTGCCAGCAGCTTGGAGCGGGGACTAGCTCCCCAAGAGACCCAGTACTTC
CDR3: CASSLERGLAPQETQYF
size: many
J: TRBJ2-5
V: TRBV5-8
D: TRBD2

DNA: TGTGCCAGCAGAAGGACGGCAGAGGGCACAGATACGCAGTATTTT
CDR3: CASRRTAEGTDTQYF
size: NA
J: TRBJ2-3
V: TRBV25-1
D: NA

DNA: TGCAGTGCTAGAGATAGGAATACTTACGAGCAGTACTTC
CDR3: CSARDRNTYEQYF
size: NA
J: TRBJ2-7
V: TRBV20-1
D: NA

DNA: TGTGCCAGCAGTCTCAGGTCGGGGGACCCTCAGATGAACACTGAAGCTTTCTTT
CDR3: CASSLRSGDPQMNTEAFF
size: many
J: TRBJ1-1
V: TRBV7-9
D: NA

DNA: TGCAGTGCTAGAGTGGACAGGGGGGACAATCAGCCCCAGCATTTT
CDR3: CSARVDRGDNQPQHF
size: few
J: TRBJ1-5
V: TRBV20-1
D: TRBD1

DNA: TGCAGCGTTGCCCTGGATGAGTACCAAGAGACCCAGTACTTC
CDR3: CSVALDEYQETQYF
size: NA
J: TRBJ2-5
V: TRBV29-1
D: NA